This T cell receptor (beta chain) was sequenced for a study of cytomegalovirus exposure and HLA in healthy donors. Study overall: From 150 million to 200 million T cells, an earlier analysis saw 117 million unique TCR beta sequences.

PCR used 60 Vbeta primers and 13 Jbeta primers. Measured with immunoSEQ multiplex PCR; TCRdb has only the in-frame clones, and not every one. Among around 110,000 clones, around 82% were seen once, and the ten largest hold roughly 1.6%. J lost 8 bases, V lost 0 bases, and 10 bases had no gene match. The CDR3 consists of 17 residues. Germline CDR1 is SGHRS and CDR2 is YFSETQ. This clone was found once. What it binds is not known. Study-wide points: Within an earlier analysis, most TCR beta V segments proved productive either about 90% or about 30% of the time. Later analysis suggested most CMV-associated TCR beta chains were HLA-restricted. Reports indicate that TCR beta sequences accurately predicted the HLA-A and HLA-B alleles of most subjects.

Material for sequencing was PBMCs. The receptor was derived from a man in his fifties in good health and CMV-seronegative. The chain has TRBV5-1 and TRBJ2-1; TRBD1 aligns across 11 bases. The CDR3 protein is CASSLGDRGWTHDEQFF. The CDR3 nucleotides are TGCGCCAGCAGCTTGGGGGACAGGGGGTGGACACACGATGAGCAGTTCTTC.